The entry below describes one TCR beta chain. Its matching antigen is unknown. The sample belongs to a study of cytomegalovirus exposure and HLA in healthy donors. Findings and caveats of the study: A later analysis reportedly found fewer N-insertions in an Asian-associated ancestry cluster than the roughly 670-donor mean. What a later analysis showed was that several of the most significant clusters appeared linked to common viral pathogens. Rarity characterized most TCR sequences, yet some public TCRs appeared in many donors.

Germline CDR1 LNHDA, CDR2 SQIVND (reference sequence). Trimming took 3 bases from V and 1 from J; bases not matched to a gene: 6. The CDR3 totals 15 residues. Primers included in the PCR were 60 Vbeta and 13 Jbeta primers. Sequencing used immunoSEQ multiplex PCR; TCRdb keeps in-frame clones, though not all of them. The sample yields 120,000 or so clones, roughly 80% seen once. J is TRBJ2-7 and V is TRBV19; 7 positions match TRBD1. The source is a young man in good health and CMV-seronegative. The sequenced sample was PBMCs. The CDR3 spells CASSIRGQVSYEQYF. The CDR3 nucleotides read TGTGCCAGTAGTATCAGAGGACAGGTTTCCTACGAGCAGTACTTC. The whole variable domain, filled in from reference TRBV19 and TRBJ2-7, reads DGGITQSPKYLFRKEGQNVTLSCEQNLNHDAMYWYRQDPGQGLRLIYYSQIVNDFQKGDIAEGYSVSREKKESFPLTVTSAQKNPTAFYLCASSIRGQVSYEQYFGPGTRLTVT.